The clone carrying this TCR beta chain was observed a handful of times. Its antigen is as yet unknown. This record comes from a study of blood T cells in healthy people across ages. Overall study results and limits: The fall in TCR beta diversity per million T cells was roughly linear with age.

V lost 1 base to trimming and J lost 2 bases, with 17 bases between them. This CDR3 contains 17 residues. A second roughly 7 to 12 cycle PCR used barcoded and J-beta primers. A template-switch adaptor with 12 random nucleotides tagged each cDNA molecule. TCRdb recomputed calls from the 5' RACE reads with MiXCR, one row per CDR3 protein. The table shows around 2 million distinct CDR3 sequences, with 39% occurring only once. The chain links TRBV12-3 or TRBV12-4 to TRBJ2-5; a weak D match, TRBD2 (6 bases). The sample consisted of blood. The source of this sequence is a human donor in good health. The CDR3 protein is CASSLGGWSSVQETQYF. CDR3 coding DNA: TGTGCCAGCAGTTTAGGGGGGTGGTCTAGCGTACAAGAGACCCAGTACTTC.